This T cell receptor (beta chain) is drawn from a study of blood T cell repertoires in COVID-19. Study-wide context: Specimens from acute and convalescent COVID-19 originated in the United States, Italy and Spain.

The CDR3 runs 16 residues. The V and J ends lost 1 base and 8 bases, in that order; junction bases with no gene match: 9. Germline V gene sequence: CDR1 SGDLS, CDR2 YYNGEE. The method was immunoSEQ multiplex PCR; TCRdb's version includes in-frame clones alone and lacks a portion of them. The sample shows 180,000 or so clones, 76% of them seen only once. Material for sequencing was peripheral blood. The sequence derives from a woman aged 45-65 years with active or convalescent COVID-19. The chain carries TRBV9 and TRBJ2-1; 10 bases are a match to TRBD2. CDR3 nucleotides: TGTGCCAGCAGCGTATTCCTAGCGGGAGAAGGCGATGAGCAGTTCTTC. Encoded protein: CASSVFLAGEGDEQFF.